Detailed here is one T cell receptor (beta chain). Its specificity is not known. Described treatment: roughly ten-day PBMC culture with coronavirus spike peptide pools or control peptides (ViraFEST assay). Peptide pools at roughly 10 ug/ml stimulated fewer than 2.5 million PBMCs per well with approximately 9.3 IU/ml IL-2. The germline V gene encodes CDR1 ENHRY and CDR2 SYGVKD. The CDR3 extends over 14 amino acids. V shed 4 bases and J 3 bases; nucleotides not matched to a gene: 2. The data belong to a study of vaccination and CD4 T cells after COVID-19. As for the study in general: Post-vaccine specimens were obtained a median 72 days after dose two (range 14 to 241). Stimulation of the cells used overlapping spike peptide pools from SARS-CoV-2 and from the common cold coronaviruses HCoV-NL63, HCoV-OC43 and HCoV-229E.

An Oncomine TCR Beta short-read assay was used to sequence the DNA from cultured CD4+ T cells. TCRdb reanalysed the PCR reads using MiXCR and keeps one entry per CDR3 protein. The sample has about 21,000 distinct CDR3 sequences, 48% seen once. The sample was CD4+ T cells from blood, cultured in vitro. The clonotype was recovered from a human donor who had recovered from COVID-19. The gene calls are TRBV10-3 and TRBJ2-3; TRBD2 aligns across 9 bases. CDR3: CAISVSGRTDTQYF. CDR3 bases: TGTGCCATCAGTGTCAGCGGGAGGACAGATACGCAGTATTTT.